This entry is about one T cell receptor (beta chain). The data were taken from a study of T cells in localized non-small cell lung cancer. This CDR3 spans 12 amino acids. Trimming cost V 5 bases and J 6 bases, with 11 bases left between them. From germline, CDR1 is MNHNS and CDR2 SASEGT. This table comes from immunoSEQ multiplex PCR, and its TCRdb copy is limited to in-frame clones, with some not included. The sample holds approximately 41,000 clones, over 75% seen once. The J gene is TRBJ2-7, the V gene TRBV6-1; a weak D match, TRBD1 (6 bases). The sequence was collected from a woman aged 40 to 75 with stage II lung adenocarcinoma. Here the sequenced sample was PBMCs, taken before any cancer treatment. CDR3 DNA: TGTGCCAGCAGTCAGGGGCTCCCCGAGCAGTACTTC. Translating it yields CASSQGLPEQYF.